This T cell receptor beta chain was observed in a study of T cells in localized non-small cell lung cancer. Findings of the study overall: In the blood, greater T cell density corresponded to longer overall survival. For the top 100 tumor clones, a median approximately 61 also appeared in adjacent lung. Sequencing, confined to only one tumor region, leaves heterogeneity possible. Adjacent uninvolved lung tissue had the highest T cell clonality, exceeding tumor.

V trimming: 6 bases; J trimming: 1 base; junction bases outside the gene matches: 9. The CDR3 contains 16 residues. Germline values: CDR1 MDHEN, CDR2 SYDVKM. Profiling relied on immunoSEQ multiplex PCR, and the TCRdb table lists in-frame clones only, not all of them. The data contain approximately 33,000 clones, approximately 88% of them seen just once; the ten biggest clones take up under 8.5%. This clone was picked up a small number of times. Its antigen is not known. The clonotype was recovered from a woman between 35 and 70 years old with stage I lung adenocarcinoma. This material consisted of peripheral blood, taken before any cancer treatment. This chain uses TRBV28 with TRBJ2-3; TRBD2 agrees at 8 bases. The CDR3 sequence is CASSSFWRGGTDTQYF. The CDR3 coding sequence is TGTGCCAGCAGCTCATTCTGGCGGGGGGGCACAGATACGCAGTATTTT.